Included here is one T cell receptor (beta chain) sequence, with context. What this receptor recognizes is not known. Base qualities were left out, and no much larger clone turns up one base away. The immunoSEQ Assay was the method used to sequence TCRbeta CDR3 regions. After extraction, genomic DNA underwent amplification by bias-controlled multiplex PCR, followed by high-throughput sequencing. The study's own analysis went as follows. To quantify the absolute abundance of every unique TCRbeta CDR3 region, sequences were collapsed and filtered. T cell fraction was estimated by normalizing TCRbeta template counts to usable DNA, with usable DNA measured through amplification of reference genes found in all nucleated cells. Repertoire TCRs were annotated as SARS-CoV-2-specific when V gene, CDR3 amino acid sequence and J gene were exactly matched to a known reactive TCR set. The reference SARS-CoV-2 TCR set came from MIRA and was filtered for enrichment in COVID-19-positive ImmuneCODE repertoires, removing public or cross-reactive TCRs. Based on the MIRA antigens, annotated TCRs were further analysed at the level of specific ORF or position within ORF. Breadth was defined as annotated unique rearrangements over total unique productive rearrangements; depth was the summed frequency of those rearrangements. TCR breadth was compared between groups using two-sided Wilcoxon rank-sum tests. TCRdb re-hosts the immuneACCESS table, in-frame sequences only. Its copies lack some clones; in the studies checked, an unresolved V gene accounts for under half of them, and the cause for the rest is not known. The V and J calls and clone size come from that table; D and trimming were worked out from the DNA. The sample table shows about 350,000 clones, and more than 75% are seen once. 2.5% to 3.5% of the sample rests with the top ten.

The data originate from a study of Ad26.COV2.S vaccination and SARS-CoV-2 variants (dated by TCRdb to the early 2020s). Study-wide context: Vaccine-arm donors came from COV1001, a multicentre, randomized, double-blind, placebo-controlled phase I-IIa trial of Ad26.COV2.S in healthy adults. Ad26.COV2.S was given intramuscularly at 5x10^10 or 1x10^11 viral particles, as a single shot or as two shots 56 days apart. TCRbeta repertoire sequencing served as the tool for gauging how specific and how broad the SARS-CoV-2-reactive T cell receptors were following Ad26.COV2.S vaccination. A total of 32 samples were included in the TCR-sequenced set, comprising 19 Ad26.COV2.S vaccine recipients, 5 placebo recipients and 8 SARS-CoV-2 convalescent individuals. Trial participants were randomized into five groups of five, in which low-dose or high-dose Ad26.COV2.S was given once or twice, or placebo was given on both occasions. Investigators did not know the trial group allocation while performing experiments and assessing outcomes.

What this sample's treatment or condition label stands for: around 19 received Ad26.COV2.S at low or high dose, single or two shots; roughly 5 received placebo; per-sample allocation not given. Repertoires of vaccine and placebo recipients were sequenced from samples taken on day 63 after the first injection. Between 29 July and 7 August 2020, Cohort 1b enrolled fewer than 30 adults aged 18-55 years at one site in Boston, USA. Ad26.COV2.S consisted of a replication-incompetent adenovirus type 26 vector by which a prefusion-stabilized SARS-CoV-2 spike protein from the original Wuhan strain was expressed. The research as a whole found: Vaccine and placebo recipients had similar non-spike TCR breadth, a finding consistent with the vaccine containing only spike. After vaccination, substantial breadth of spike-specific CD8+ and CD4+ T cell responses was reported. The authors noted that total T cell responses may have been underestimated by the TCR breadth and depth analyses. Compared with placebo recipients, Ad26.COV2.S recipients showed higher spike-specific TCR breadth (P = 0.0014). The study lacked the statistical power to compare responses across vaccine doses or regimens.

According to the germline V gene (reference sequence), CDR1 reads LNHDA and CDR2 reads SQIVND. Trimming leaves V shorter by 7 bases and J shorter by 5 bases, with the junction holding 6 bases beyond the gene matches. The CDR3 holds 16 amino acids from the cysteine to the phenylalanine. The kept DNA is CDR3 alone, 48 bases in frame from the first base. Here the chain combines TRBV19 and TRBJ2-2, and TRBD2 matches 14 of the central bases. The sequence derives from a person between 18 and 60 years old who received the Ad26.COV2.S COVID-19 vaccine or a placebo. This specimen was peripheral blood, taken in a trial of Ad26.COV2.S vaccine versus placebo. DNA sequence: TGTGCCAGTATGGGACTAGCGGGAGTCGGTACCGGGGAGCTGTTTTTT. Its coded protein is CASMGLAGVGTGELFF.